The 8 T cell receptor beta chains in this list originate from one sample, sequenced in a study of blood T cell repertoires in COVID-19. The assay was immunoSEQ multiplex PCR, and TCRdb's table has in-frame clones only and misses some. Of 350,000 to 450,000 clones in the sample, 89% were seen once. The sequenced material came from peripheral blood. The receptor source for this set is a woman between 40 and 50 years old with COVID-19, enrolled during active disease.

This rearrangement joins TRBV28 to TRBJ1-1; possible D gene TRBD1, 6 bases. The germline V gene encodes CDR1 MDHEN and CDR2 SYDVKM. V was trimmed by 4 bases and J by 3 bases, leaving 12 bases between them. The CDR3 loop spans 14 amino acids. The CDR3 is CASSSTGTDTEAFF. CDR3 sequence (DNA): TGTGCCAGCAGTTCAACAGGGACGGACACTGAAGCTTTCTTT.

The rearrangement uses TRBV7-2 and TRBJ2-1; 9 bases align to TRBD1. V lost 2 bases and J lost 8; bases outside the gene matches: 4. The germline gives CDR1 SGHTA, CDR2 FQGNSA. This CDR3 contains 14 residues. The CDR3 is CASSLRTGDYEQFF. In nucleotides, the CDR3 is TGTGCCAGCAGCTTAAGGACAGGGGACTATGAGCAGTTCTTC.

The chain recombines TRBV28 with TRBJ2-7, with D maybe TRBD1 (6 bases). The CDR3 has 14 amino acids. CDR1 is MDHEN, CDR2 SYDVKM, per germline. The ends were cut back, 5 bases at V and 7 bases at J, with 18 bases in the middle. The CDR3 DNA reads TGTGCCAGCAGTAATAACAGGGTCTGGGGTGAGCAGTACTTC. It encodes CASSNNRVWGEQYF.

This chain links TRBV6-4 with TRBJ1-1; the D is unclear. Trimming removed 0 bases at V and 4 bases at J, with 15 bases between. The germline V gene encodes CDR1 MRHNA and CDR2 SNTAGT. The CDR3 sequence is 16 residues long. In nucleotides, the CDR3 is TGTGCCAGCAGTGACTCAAGGGATGGAGGAGTCACTGAAGCTTTCTTT. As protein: CASSDSRDGGVTEAFF.

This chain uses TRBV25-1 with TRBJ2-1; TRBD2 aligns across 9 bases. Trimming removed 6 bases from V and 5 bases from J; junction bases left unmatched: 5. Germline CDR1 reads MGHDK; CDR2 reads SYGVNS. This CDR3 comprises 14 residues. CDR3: CASSPLAGNNEQFF. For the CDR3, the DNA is TGTGCCAGCAGCCCGCTAGCGGGAAACAATGAGCAGTTCTTC. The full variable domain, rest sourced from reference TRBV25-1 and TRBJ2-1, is EADIYQTPRYLVIGTGKKITLECSQTMGHDKMYWYQQDPGMELHLIHYSYGVNSTEKGDLSSESTVSRIRTEHFPLTLESARPSHTSQYLCASSPLAGNNEQFFGPGTRLTVL.

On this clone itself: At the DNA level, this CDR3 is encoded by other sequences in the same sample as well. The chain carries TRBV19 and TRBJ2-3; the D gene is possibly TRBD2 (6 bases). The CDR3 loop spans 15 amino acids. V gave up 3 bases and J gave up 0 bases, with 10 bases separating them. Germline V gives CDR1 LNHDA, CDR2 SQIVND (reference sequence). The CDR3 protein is CASSMGLVSTDTQYF. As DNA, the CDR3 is TGTGCCAGTAGTATGGGACTGGTCAGCACAGATACGCAGTATTTT.

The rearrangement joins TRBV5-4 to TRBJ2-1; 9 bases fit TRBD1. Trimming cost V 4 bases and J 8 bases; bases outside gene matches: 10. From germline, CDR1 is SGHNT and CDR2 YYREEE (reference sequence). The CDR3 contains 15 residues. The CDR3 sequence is CASSPYRGQHDEQFF. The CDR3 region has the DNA TGTGCCAGCAGCCCATACAGGGGGCAACACGATGAGCAGTTCTTC.

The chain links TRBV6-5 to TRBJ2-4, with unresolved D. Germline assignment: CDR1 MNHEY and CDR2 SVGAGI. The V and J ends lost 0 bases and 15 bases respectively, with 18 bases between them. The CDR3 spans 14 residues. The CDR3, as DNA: TGTGCCAGCAGTTACTCGATAATTGTAGGAGATTTGTACTTC. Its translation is CASSYSIIVGDLYF.